This T cell receptor (beta chain) was profiled in a study of T-cell reconstitution after alpha-beta-depleted transplantation in children. The germline CDR1 and CDR2 sequences are MGHRA and YSYEKL. Deletions cut 2 bases from V and 2 bases from J, with 11 bases between. The CDR3 totals 15 residues. Preparation of the TCRbeta library involved a method that used unique molecular identifiers. MiXCR, run by TCRdb on the PCR reads, gives a single entry per CDR3 protein. Among approximately 650,000 distinct CDR3 sequences listed, about an eighth were seen once. Study conclusions and caveats: At day 60, the high TCRbeta diversity found in some patients originated from recipient T cells and thymic progenitors that had survived. A year had passed since transplant, and T-cell counts and diversity by then came mostly from newly produced T cells. About two months after transplant, alpha-beta T cells reportedly came from several hundred expanded graft clones.

This clonotype occurred a few times. The antigen is not known. This clonotype was sampled from a girl aged 2-10 years with congenital amegakaryocytic thrombocytopenia, due to receive a stem cell transplant. The chain links TRBV4-1 to TRBJ2-3; D gene unclear. The specimen was PBMCs, collected before TCRalphabeta/CD19-depleted stem cell transplant. The CDR3, as DNA: TGCGCCAGCAGCCAAATCAGTCGGGCCACAGATACGCAGTATTTT. The encoded protein is CASSQISRATDTQYF.